This T cell receptor (beta chain) is drawn from a study of cytomegalovirus exposure and HLA in healthy donors. General study findings and limits: Reportedly, cytomegalovirus status was diagnosed with high sensitivity and specificity. Despite most TCR sequences being rare, some public TCRs occurred in many donors. Among TCR beta chains, those listed as cytomegalovirus-associated numbered about 150.

This PCR relied on a set of 60 Vbeta primers and 13 Jbeta primers. Method: immunoSEQ multiplex PCR; TCRdb's copy keeps in-frame clones and lacks some. The table has roughly 80,000 clones, approximately 60% seen once. Per germline, CDR1 MRHNA and CDR2 SNTAGT. The CDR3 is 15 residues long. Unmatched junction bases numbered 6, after V lost 5 bases and J lost 4 bases. The count of this clone is one. Its cognate antigen is unknown. This receptor was obtained from a male donor in good health and CMV-seropositive. Sequenced: PBMCs. V is TRBV6-4 and J is TRBJ2-1; the match to TRBD1 covers 9 bases. The DNA for the CDR3 is TGTGCCAGCAGTACCGGGACAGGGTCGTACAATGAGCAGTTCTTC. Translating gives CASSTGTGSYNEQFF.